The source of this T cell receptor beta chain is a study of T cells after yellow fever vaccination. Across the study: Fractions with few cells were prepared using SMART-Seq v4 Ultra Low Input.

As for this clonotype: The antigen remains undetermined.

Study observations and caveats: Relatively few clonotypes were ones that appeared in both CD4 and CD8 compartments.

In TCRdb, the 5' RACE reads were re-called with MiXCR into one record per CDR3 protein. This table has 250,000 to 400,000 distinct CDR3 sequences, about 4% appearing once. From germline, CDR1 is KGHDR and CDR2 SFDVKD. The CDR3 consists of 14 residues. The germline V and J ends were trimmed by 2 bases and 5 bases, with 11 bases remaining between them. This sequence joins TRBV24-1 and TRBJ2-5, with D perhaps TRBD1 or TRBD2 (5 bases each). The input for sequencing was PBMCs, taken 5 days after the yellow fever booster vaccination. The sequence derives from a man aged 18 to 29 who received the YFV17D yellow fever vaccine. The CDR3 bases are TGTGCCACCAGTGATTCGGGGCCCCTGGAGACCCAGTACTTC. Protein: CATSDSGPLETQYF.